This TCR beta chain was observed in a study of T cells in Graves' hyperthyroidism and ophthalmopathy. Germline loops: CDR1 MNHEY, CDR2 SMNVEV (reference sequence). Trimming took 4 bases from V and 2 from J, leaving 8 bases between them. This CDR3 is built from 13 residues. Across 18 months, stable Graves' hyperthyroidism was marked by no progression to ophthalmopathy. Exclusion of patients followed from uncontrolled infection, other autoimmune disease, pregnancy or lactation. The TCR beta CDR3 regions underwent amplification using RNA transcripts as the source. The HTBI primer set served for first-round RT-PCR of the TCR CDR3. MiXCR, run by TCRdb on the multiplex PCR reads, gives a single entry per CDR3 protein. The sample contains hundreds of thousands of distinct CDR3 sequences, around a third of which appear only once. The study, taken as a whole, reports: In simple terms, a model built on 13 V-J features told ophthalmopathy apart from stable hyperthyroidism.

There are many counts of this clonotype. Antigen unknown. The V and J genes are TRBV27 and TRBJ1-1; unclear D gene. The sequence came from a woman aged 40 to 49 with Graves' hyperthyroidism. The sequenced sample was blood. The CDR3 reads CASSSLLNTEAFF. CDR3 nucleotides: TGTGCCAGCAGTTCCCTACTCAACACTGAAGCTTTCTTT.